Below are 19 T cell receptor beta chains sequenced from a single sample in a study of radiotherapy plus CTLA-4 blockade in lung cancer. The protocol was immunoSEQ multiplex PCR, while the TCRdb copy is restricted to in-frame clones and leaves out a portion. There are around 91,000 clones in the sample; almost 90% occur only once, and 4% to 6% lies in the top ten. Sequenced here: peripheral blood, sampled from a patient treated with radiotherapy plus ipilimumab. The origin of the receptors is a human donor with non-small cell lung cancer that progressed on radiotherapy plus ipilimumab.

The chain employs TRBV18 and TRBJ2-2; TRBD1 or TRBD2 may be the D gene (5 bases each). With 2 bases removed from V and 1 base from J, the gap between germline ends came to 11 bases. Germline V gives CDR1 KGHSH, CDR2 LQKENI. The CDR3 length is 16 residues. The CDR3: CASSPSGTENTGELFF. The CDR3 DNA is TGTGCCAGCTCACCATCTGGGACGGAGAACACCGGGGAGCTGTTTTTT.

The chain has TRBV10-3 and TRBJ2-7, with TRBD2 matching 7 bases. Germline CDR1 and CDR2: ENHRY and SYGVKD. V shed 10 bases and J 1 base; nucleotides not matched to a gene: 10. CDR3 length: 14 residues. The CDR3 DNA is TGTGCCACCCAAGCCCACGGGAGGTCCTACGAGCAGTACTTC. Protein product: CATQAHGRSYEQYF.

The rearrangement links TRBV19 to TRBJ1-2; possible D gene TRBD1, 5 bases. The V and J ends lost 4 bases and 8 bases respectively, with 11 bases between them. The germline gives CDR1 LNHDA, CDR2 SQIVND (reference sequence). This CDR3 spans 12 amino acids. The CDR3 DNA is TGTGCCAGTAGTACAGGGCTGGGGGGCTACACCTTC. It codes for CASSTGLGGYTF.

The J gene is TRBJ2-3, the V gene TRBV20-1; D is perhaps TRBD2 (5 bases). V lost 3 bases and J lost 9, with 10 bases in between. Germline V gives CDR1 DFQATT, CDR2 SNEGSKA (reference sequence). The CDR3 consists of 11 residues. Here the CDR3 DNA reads TGCAGTGCTAGCTTTGGGGAGACGCAGTATTTT. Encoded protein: CSASFGETQYF.

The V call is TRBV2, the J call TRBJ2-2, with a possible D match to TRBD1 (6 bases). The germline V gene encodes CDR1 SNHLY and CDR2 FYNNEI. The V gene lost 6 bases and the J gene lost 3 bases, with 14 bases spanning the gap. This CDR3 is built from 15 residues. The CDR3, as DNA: TGTGCCAGCAGATCCGGGACACCACACACCGGGGAGCTGTTTTTT. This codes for CASRSGTPHTGELFF.

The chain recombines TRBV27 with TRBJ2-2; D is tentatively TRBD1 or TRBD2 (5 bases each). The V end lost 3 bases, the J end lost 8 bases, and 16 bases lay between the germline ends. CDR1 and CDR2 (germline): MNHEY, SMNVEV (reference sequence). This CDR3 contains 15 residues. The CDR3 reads CASSLTGTEYGELFF. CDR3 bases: TGTGCCAGCAGTTTGACCGGGACCGAGTATGGGGAGCTGTTTTTT.

The CDR3 DNA reads TGTGCCAGCAGCAAAAGGGGACTAGCGGGAGGACACACAGATACGCAGTATTTT. As protein: CASSKRGLAGGHTDTQYF. The rearrangement links TRBV13 to TRBJ2-3; 15 positions agree with TRBD2. V lost 5 bases to trimming and J lost 2 bases; unmatched junction nucleotides: 8. There are 18 residues in the CDR3. Germline V gene data show CDR1 as PRHDT and CDR2 as FYEKMQ (reference sequence). Based on the CDR3 plus reference TRBV13 and TRBJ2-3, the full variable domain is AAGVIQSPRHLIKEKRETATLKCYPIPRHDTVYWYQQGPGQDPQFLISFYEKMQSDKGSIPDRFSAQQFSDYHSELNMSSLELGDSALYFCASSKRGLAGGHTDTQYFGPGTRLTVL.

The CDR3 sequence: CASTLKPGGNTEAFF. The CDR3 bases are TGTGCCAGCACCCTCAAACCAGGGGGGAACACTGAAGCTTTCTTT. V usage is TRBV6-5 and J usage is TRBJ1-1, with 7 bases aligning to TRBD1. Germline values: CDR1 MNHEY, CDR2 SVGAGI. CDR3 length equals 15 residues. Trimming took 7 bases from V and 1 from J; bases not matched to a gene: 9.

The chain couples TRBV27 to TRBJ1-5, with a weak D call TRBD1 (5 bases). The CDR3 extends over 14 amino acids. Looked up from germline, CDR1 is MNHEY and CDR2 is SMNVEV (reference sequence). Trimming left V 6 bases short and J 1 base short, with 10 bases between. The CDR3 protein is CASRPGRSNQPQHF. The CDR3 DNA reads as TGTGCCAGCAGGCCGGGACGGAGCAATCAGCCCCAGCATTTT.

For the CDR3, the DNA is TGTGCCAGCTCACCGTCCCCCAGCCTCCGGGTCGGGGATCAGCCCCAGCATTTT. It translates to CASSPSPSLRVGDQPQHF. This chain links TRBV18 with TRBJ1-5, with D unresolved. The CDR3 covers 18 residues. Per the germline V gene, CDR1 is KGHSH and CDR2 is LQKENI. V was shortened by 3 bases and J by 5 bases, with 23 bases between the two germline ends.

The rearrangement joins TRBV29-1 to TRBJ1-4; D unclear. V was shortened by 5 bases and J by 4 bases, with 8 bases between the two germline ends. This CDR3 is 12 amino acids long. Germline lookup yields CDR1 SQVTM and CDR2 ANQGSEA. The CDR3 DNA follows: TGCAGCGTTTCCCGAGATAATGAAAAACTGTTTTTT. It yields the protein CSVSRDNEKLFF.

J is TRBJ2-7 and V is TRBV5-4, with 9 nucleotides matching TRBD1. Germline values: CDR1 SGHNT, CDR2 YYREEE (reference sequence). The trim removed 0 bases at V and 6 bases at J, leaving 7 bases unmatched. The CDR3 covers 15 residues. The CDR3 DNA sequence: TGTGCCAGCAGCTTGGGACAGGGGGGTCTGAGCGAGCAGTACTTC. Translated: CASSLGQGGLSEQYF.

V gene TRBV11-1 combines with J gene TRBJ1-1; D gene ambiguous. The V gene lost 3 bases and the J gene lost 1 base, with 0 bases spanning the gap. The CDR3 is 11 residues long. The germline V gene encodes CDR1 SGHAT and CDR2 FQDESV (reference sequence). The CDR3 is CASSLNTEAFF. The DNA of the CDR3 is TGTGCCAGCAGCTTGAACACTGAAGCTTTCTTT.

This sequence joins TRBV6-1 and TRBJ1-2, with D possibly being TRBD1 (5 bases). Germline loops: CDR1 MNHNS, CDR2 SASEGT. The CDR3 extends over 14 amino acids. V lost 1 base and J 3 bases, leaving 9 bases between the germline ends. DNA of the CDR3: TGTGCCAGCAGTGAAGGAGGGGTATACTATGGCTACACCTTC. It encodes CASSEGGVYYGYTF.

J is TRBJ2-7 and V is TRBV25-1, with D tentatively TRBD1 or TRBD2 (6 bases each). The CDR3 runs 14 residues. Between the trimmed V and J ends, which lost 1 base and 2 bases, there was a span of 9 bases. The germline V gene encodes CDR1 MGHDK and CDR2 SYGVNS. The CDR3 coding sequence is TGTGCCAGCAGTGAATCGGGGGCCCCCTACGAGCAGTACTTC. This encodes CASSESGAPYEQYF.

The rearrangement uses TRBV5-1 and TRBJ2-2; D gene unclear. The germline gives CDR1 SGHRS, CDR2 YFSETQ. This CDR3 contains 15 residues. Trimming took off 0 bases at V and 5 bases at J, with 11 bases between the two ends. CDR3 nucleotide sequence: TGCGCCAGCAGCTTGGGAGGTTTTGGGACCGGGGAGCTGTTTTTT. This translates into CASSLGGFGTGELFF. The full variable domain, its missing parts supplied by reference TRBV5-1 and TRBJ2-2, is KAGVTQTPRYLIKTRGQQVTLSCSPISGHRSVSWYQQTPGQGLQFLFEYFSETQRNKGNFPGRFSGRQFSNSRSEMNVSTLELGDSALYLCASSLGGFGTGELFFGEGSRLTVL.

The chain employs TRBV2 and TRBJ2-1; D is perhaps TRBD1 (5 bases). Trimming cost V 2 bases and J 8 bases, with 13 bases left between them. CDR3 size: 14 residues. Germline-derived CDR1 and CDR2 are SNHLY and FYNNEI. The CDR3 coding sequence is TGTGCCAGCAGTGAACCGAGAAGGGGCGATGAGCAGTTCTTC. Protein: CASSEPRRGDEQFF.

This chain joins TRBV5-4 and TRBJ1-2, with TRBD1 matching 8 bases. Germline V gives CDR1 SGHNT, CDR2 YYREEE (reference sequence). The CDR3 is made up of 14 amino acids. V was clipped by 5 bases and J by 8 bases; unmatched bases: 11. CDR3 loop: CASRADRALRGYTF. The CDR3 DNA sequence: TGTGCCAGCAGAGCGGACAGGGCCCTTCGAGGCTACACCTTC. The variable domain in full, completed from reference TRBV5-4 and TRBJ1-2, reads ETGVTQSPTHLIKTRGQQVTLRCSSQSGHNTVSWYQQALGQGPQFIFQYYREEENGRGNFPPRFSGLQFPNYSSELNVNALELDDSALYLCASRADRALRGYTFGSGTRLTVV.

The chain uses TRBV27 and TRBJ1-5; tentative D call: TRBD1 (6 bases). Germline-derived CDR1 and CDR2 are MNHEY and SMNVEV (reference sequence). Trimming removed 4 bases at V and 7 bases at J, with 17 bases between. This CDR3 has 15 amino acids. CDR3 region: CASSSRYTGRQPQHF. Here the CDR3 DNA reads TGTGCCAGCAGTTCCCGATACACAGGGAGACAGCCCCAGCATTTT.